This T cell receptor (beta chain) was obtained from a study of Graves' ophthalmopathy and Graves' hyperthyroidism. Study observations and caveats: In blood appeared most of the expanded thyroid clonotypes whose frequency exceeded 0.001. A classifier, a 13-signature model, separated ophthalmopathy from stable hyperthyroidism with around 88% sensitivity and approximately 81% specificity. The model predicted progression of ophthalmopathy with a sensitivity of 60% to 71%, and its specificity was about 73%.

About this clonotype itself: Its target is not known.

Germline CDR1 is MGHDK and CDR2 is SYGVNS. The CDR3 runs to 14 residues. Researchers took RNA transcripts and amplified TCR beta CDR3 regions from them. The workflow started with a first-round RT-PCR run with HTBI primers and then moved on to a second-round multiplex PCR. TCRdb reprocessed the multiplex PCR reads with MiXCR, giving one entry per CDR3 protein. This table holds 650,000 to 900,000 distinct CDR3 sequences, 35% to 50% found once. The J gene is TRBJ2-2, the V gene TRBV25-1, with D maybe TRBD1 (6 bases). The source material was peripheral blood. This clonotype was sampled from an adult man with Graves' ophthalmopathy. CDR3 sequence reads: CARVPGQHTGELFF. The CDR3 region has the DNA TGTGCTAGAGTTCCCGGACAGCACACCGGGGAGCTGTTTTTT.